This T cell receptor beta chain was retrieved from a study of T cell changes during pregnancy in multiple sclerosis. The table came from immunoSEQ multiplex PCR; TCRdb's copy has only in-frame clones and leaves some out. The repertoire consists of some 40,000 clones, with 85% to 90% occurring once and the leading ten covering around 0.5%. This CDR3 contains 14 residues. V dropped 3 bases and J dropped 2; count of bases not matched to a gene: 4. Germline V lookup: CDR1 SGHAT, CDR2 FQNNGV. This chain links TRBV11-2 with TRBJ2-7; 7 bases line up with TRBD2. The specimen comprised CD4+ T cells from peripheral blood mononuclear cells, sampled in the first trimester of pregnancy. The receptor was derived from a female donor with multiple sclerosis, enrolled in a pregnancy study. The CDR3 sequence is CASSFREDPYEQYF. The DNA for the CDR3 is TGTGCCAGCAGCTTTCGGGAGGACCCCTACGAGCAGTACTTC. Using reference TRBV11-2 and TRBJ2-7 for the parts outside the CDR3, the full variable domain is EAGVAQSPRYKIIEKRQSVAFWCNPISGHATLYWYQQILGQGPKLLIQFQNNGVVDDSQLPKDRFSAERLKGVDSTLKIQPAKLEDSAVYLCASSFREDPYEQYFGPGTRLTVT.